These T cell receptor beta chains were read from a single sample in a study of blood T cell repertoires in COVID-19. Produced via immunoSEQ multiplex PCR; TCRdb's table is partial and in-frame only. The table lists roughly 180,000 clones, more than 80% of them singletons. The sample was PBMCs or T cells enriched from blood (not recorded which). The receptors come from a man in his forties who had recovered from COVID-19. Each CDR3 is given with its conserved first and last residue. The order of the fields is clone size, D gene, V gene, J gene, CDR3 protein, CDR3 DNA. D genes are given only for firm matches. Part of the rows lack a size; the others show once, few, many or a class for expanded clones.

NA,TRBD1,TRBV30,TRBJ1-5,CAWSPLGQGLQPQHF,TGTGCCTGGAGTCCACTGGGACAGGGACTACAGCCCCAGCATTTT
NA,NA,TRBV7-8,TRBJ1-2,CASSLGGLPPWREYGYTF,TGTGCCAGCAGCTTAGGCGGGTTACCACCCTGGAGAGAGTATGGCTACACCTTC
NA,NA,TRBV6-1,TRBJ1-5,CASSEVPRQPQHF,TGTGCCAGCAGTGAAGTCCCTAGACAGCCCCAGCATTTT
few,TRBD1,TRBV7-9,TRBJ1-1,CASSPAGQMNTEAFF,TGTGCCAGCAGCCCCGCGGGACAGATGAACACTGAAGCTTTCTTT
few,NA,TRBV19,TRBJ1-5,CASRFTGKGQPQHF,TGTGCCAGTAGATTTACAGGGAAAGGACAGCCCCAGCATTTT
NA,NA,TRBV28,TRBJ1-2,CASSLGTTNYGYTF,TGTGCCAGCAGTTTGGGGACAACTAACTATGGCTACACCTTC
NA,NA,TRBV7-2,TRBJ2-3,CASSFVTDTQYF,TGTGCCAGCAGCTTCGTAACAGATACGCAGTATTTT
NA,TRBD1,TRBV27,TRBJ2-3,CASSRQGADTQYF,TGTGCCAGCAGTCGACAGGGCGCAGATACGCAGTATTTT
NA,NA,TRBV11-2,TRBJ1-3,CASSGARNGNTIYF,TGTGCCAGCAGTGGGGCCCGCAATGGAAACACCATATATTTT
NA,TRBD1,TRBV19,TRBJ1-6,CASSIYRGGGVNSPLHF,TGTGCCAGTAGTATCTACAGGGGCGGAGGAGTTAATTCACCCCTCCACTTT
NA,NA,TRBV5-4,TRBJ1-2,CASSESRGYTF,TGTGCCAGCAGCGAGTCAAGAGGCTACACCTTC
few,NA,TRBV29-1,TRBJ1-2,CSVESGHSGYTF,TGCAGCGTTGAATCGGGACATTCGGGATACACCTTC
NA,TRBD1,TRBV2,TRBJ1-4,CASSLPGQREEKLFF,TGTGCCAGCAGTCTTCCGGGACAGAGGGAAGAAAAACTGTTTTTT
NA,NA,TRBV13,TRBJ2-2,CASSLERPGELFF,TGTGCCAGCAGCTTAGAGCGCCCCGGGGAGCTGTTTTTT
NA,NA,TRBV6-5,TRBJ1-6,CASSLGGEKSPLHF,TGTGCCAGCAGTCTAGGGGGAGAGAAGTCACCCCTCCACTTT
NA,NA,TRBV1,TRBJ1-1,CTSSQKEGMNTEAFF,TGCACCAGCAGCCAAAAGGAGGGGATGAACACTGAAGCTTTCTTT
NA,NA,TRBV5-6,TRBJ2-5,CASSPGLVQETQYF,TGTGCCAGCAGCCCGGGACTTGTACAAGAGACCCAGTACTTC
NA,NA,TRBV30,TRBJ1-1,CAWGRGAVHTEAFF,TGTGCCTGGGGGCGGGGGGCCGTGCACACTGAAGCTTTCTTT
NA,TRBD1,TRBV27,TRBJ1-2,CASSLIGQGAANYGYTF,TGTGCCAGCAGTTTGATAGGACAGGGGGCGGCCAACTATGGCTACACCTTC
NA,NA,TRBV9,TRBJ1-1,CASSVDWGNTEAFF,TGTGCCAGCAGCGTAGATTGGGGCAACACTGAAGCTTTCTTT
NA,NA,TRBV12-3/TRBV12-4,TRBJ1-1,CASSLLREAFF,TGTGCCAGCAGTTTGCTCCGGGAAGCTTTCTTT
NA,NA,TRBV6-5,TRBJ1-5,CASSYFDGENQPQHF,TGTGCCAGCAGTTACTTCGACGGAGAGAATCAGCCCCAGCATTTT
few,NA,TRBV5-1,TRBJ2-1,CASREQVTTYNEQFF,TGCGCCAGCAGGGAACAGGTAACTACCTACAATGAGCAGTTCTTC
NA,TRBD2,TRBV5-1,TRBJ2-1,CASSLGGGGVNEQFF,TGCGCCAGCAGCTTGGGGGGCGGGGGGGTTAATGAGCAGTTCTTC